The 29 T cell receptor beta chains below come from one sample, sequenced in a study of blood T cells in healthy people across ages. The authors ran a second PCR of about 6 to 11 cycles using a sample-barcoded 5' primer and a J-beta primer mix. From the 5' RACE reads, TCRdb called clonotypes with MiXCR, one entry per CDR3 protein. The data show about 1.6 million distinct CDR3 sequences, about 35% seen once. The sequenced material came from blood. The receptors here all came from a woman in her 30s in good health.

Points on this clonotype: At one boundary the junction diverges from the germline segment, which might be a read error. The CDR3 bases are TGTGCCAGCAGGCGGGACTCCTCCAATGAGCAGTTCTTC. It codes for CASRRDSSNEQFF. The chain joins TRBV12-3 or TRBV12-4 to TRBJ2-1; D is possibly TRBD2 (6 bases). The CDR3 contains 13 residues.

The chain's CDR3 is CSARVQSSYNEQFF. The CDR3 DNA reads as TGCAGTGCTAGAGTGCAGTCCTCCTACAATGAGCAGTTCTTC. V is TRBV20-1 and J is TRBJ2-1; D is uncertain. The CDR3 has 14 residues. V gave up 1 base and J gave up 0 bases, with 7 bases separating them. Germline V gene sequence: CDR1 DFQATT, CDR2 SNEGSKA (reference sequence).

The chain employs TRBV5-4 and TRBJ2-7; D may be TRBD2 (6 bases). The CDR3 is 14 amino acids. CDR1 and CDR2 (germline): SGHNT, YYREEE (reference sequence). V lost 3 bases and J lost 2, with 12 bases in between. The CDR3 loop reads CASSWRDGTYEQYF. The CDR3 nucleotides are TGTGCCAGCAGCTGGAGGGACGGAACCTACGAGCAGTACTTC.

The chain combines TRBV20-1 with TRBJ2-5, with unresolved D. V was pared by 5 bases and J by 10 bases, with 14 bases between. This CDR3 is 11 amino acids long. Germline V gene sequence: CDR1 DFQATT, CDR2 SNEGSKA (reference sequence). The CDR3, as DNA: TGCAGTGCTCCGAGCTCCGAAGTCCAGTACTTC. This encodes CSAPSSEVQYF.

This clonotype showed up just a few times. The rearrangement joins TRBV6-1 to TRBJ2-1; a possible D gene is TRBD2 (6 bases). V dropped 6 bases and J dropped 0 bases, with 18 bases sitting between them. Germline assignment: CDR1 MNHNS and CDR2 SASEGT. The CDR3 sequence is 17 residues long. The CDR3 DNA sequence: TGTGCCAGCAGGACGCTAGGGAGCGGGCCCTCCTACAATGAGCAGTTCTTC. Amino acid sequence: CASRTLGSGPSYNEQFF.

This chain joins TRBV28 and TRBJ2-7, with TRBD2 matching over 7 bases. With V trimmed by 10 bases and J by 0 bases, 15 bases remained unmatched. This CDR3 is 16 amino acids long. The V gene's germline CDR1 is MDHEN and CDR2 SYDVKM. CDR3 amino acids: CATQGWEGRTSYEQYF. The CDR3 region has the DNA TGTGCCACTCAGGGCTGGGAGGGGAGGACCTCCTACGAGCAGTACTTC.

The rearrangement uses TRBV20-1 and TRBJ2-7; 7 bases fit TRBD1. The germline V gene encodes CDR1 DFQATT and CDR2 SNEGSKA (reference sequence). Losses at the gene ends were 0 bases for V and 6 bases for J; bases not matched to a gene: 14. There are 16 residues in the CDR3. The CDR3 is CSARDRPGTATAEQYF. CDR3 sequence (DNA): TGCAGTGCTAGAGATCGACCCGGGACAGCGACGGCCGAGCAGTACTTC.

The CDR3 sequence is CASSEQTNNEQFF. Here the CDR3 DNA reads TGTGCCAGCAGTGAACAGACAAACAATGAGCAGTTCTTC. The chain links TRBV2 to TRBJ2-1; no reliable D call. With 2 bases removed from V and 5 bases from J, the gap between germline ends came to 7 bases. This CDR3 has 13 amino acids. Germline CDR1 and CDR2: SNHLY and FYNNEI.

This clonotype came up a few times. CDR3 DNA: TGTGCCAGCAGCCAAGGGTTCGGGCAGTTCTTC. Translation: CASSQGFGQFF. V is TRBV3-1 and J is TRBJ2-1; D ambiguous. The germline CDR1 and CDR2 sequences are LGHDT and YNNKEL (reference sequence). V gave up 1 base and J gave up 12 bases, with 7 bases separating them. The CDR3 is made up of 11 amino acids.

The chain has TRBV6-6 and TRBJ2-7, with no clear D. The CDR3 consists of 15 residues. Trimming took off 0 bases at V and 2 bases at J, with 11 bases between the two ends. Germline V gives CDR1 MNHNY, CDR2 SVGAGI (reference sequence). CDR3 sequence reads: CASSYSKGITYEQYF. The CDR3 region has the DNA TGTGCCAGCAGTTACTCGAAAGGGATAACCTACGAGCAGTACTTC.

In its sample, this clonotype was seen a few times. CDR3 DNA: TGCGCCAGCACCCACCAAAGCGGGGATACGCAGTATTTT. It translates to CASTHQSGDTQYF. This sequence joins TRBV5-1 and TRBJ2-3, with TRBD2 as a possible D gene (6 bases). Germline V gene data show CDR1 as SGHRS and CDR2 as YFSETQ. Trimming cost V 6 bases and J 6 bases, with 14 bases left between them. The CDR3 sequence is 13 residues long. The whole variable domain, filled in from reference TRBV5-1 and TRBJ2-3, reads KAGVTQTPRYLIKTRGQQVTLSCSPISGHRSVSWYQQTPGQGLQFLFEYFSETQRNKGNFPGRFSGRQFSNSRSEMNVSTLELGDSALYLCASTHQSGDTQYFGPGTRLTVL.

The chain couples TRBV12-3 or TRBV12-4 to TRBJ1-1; perhaps TRBD1 as D (6 bases). The length of the CDR3 is 15 residues. Deletions cut 6 bases from V and 3 bases from J, with 17 bases between. The CDR3 DNA reads as TGTGCCAGCAGCCCTTTGGGGGCGCGGGACACTGAAGCTTTCTTT. Translation: CASSPLGARDTEAFF.

The genes are TRBV25-1 and TRBJ1-2; no clear D gene. The CDR3 sequence is 16 residues long. Trimming stripped 5 bases from V and 2 bases from J, with 18 bases between. CDR1 is MGHDK and CDR2 is SYGVNS in the germline V gene. CDR3 coding DNA: TGTGCCAGCAGTCCCCTGGGCGGTAAAGAAAACTATGGCTACACCTTC. Its translation is CASSPLGGKENYGYTF.

V gene TRBV18 combines with J gene TRBJ2-1; D perhaps matches TRBD2 (6 bases). The V end was cut by 3 bases, the J end by 10 bases, with 19 bases between. This CDR3 contains 15 residues. Germline V gives CDR1 KGHSH, CDR2 LQKENI. The CDR3 is CASSPKASSGGEQFF. The CDR3 coding sequence is TGTGCCAGCTCACCTAAGGCTTCCTCCGGGGGAGAGCAGTTCTTC.

This clonotype was seen only a few times. The chain has TRBV6-2 or TRBV6-3 and TRBJ2-5; tentative D call: TRBD2 (5 bases). Trimming stripped 7 bases from V and 7 bases from J, with 7 bases between. Germline V lookup: CDR1 MNHEY, CDR2 SVGEGT. There are 10 residues in the CDR3. In DNA, the CDR3 is TGTGCCAGCACCGGAGGGACCCAGTACTTC. It encodes CASTGGTQYF.

This clonotype was seen a handful of times. This chain connects TRBV14 to TRBJ1-3; 11 nucleotides align to TRBD1. Unmatched junction bases numbered 1, after V lost 4 bases and J lost 2 bases. The germline V gene has CDR1 SGHDN and CDR2 FVKESK. CDR3 length: 15 amino acids. CDR3 sequence (DNA): TGTGCCAGCAGCCCGGGACAGGGGGCTGGAAACACCATATATTTT. The encoded protein is CASSPGQGAGNTIYF. The variable domain in full, with the rest retrieved from reference TRBV14 and TRBJ1-3, is EAGVTQFPSHSVIEKGQTVTLRCDPISGHDNLYWYRRVMGKEIKFLLHFVKESKQDESGMPNNRFLAERTGGTYSTLKVQPAELEDSGVYFCASSPGQGAGNTIYFGEGSWLTVV.

V usage is TRBV7-2 and J usage is TRBJ1-1; TRBD1 aligns across 9 bases. The germline V gene encodes CDR1 SGHTA and CDR2 FQGNSA. Losses at the gene ends were 4 bases for V and 9 bases for J; bases not matched to a gene: 9. CDR3 length equals 14 residues. The CDR3 is CASSYGQGFYQAFF. CDR3 nucleotides: TGTGCCAGCAGCTACGGACAGGGGTTTTATCAAGCTTTCTTT.

V usage is TRBV12-3 or TRBV12-4 and J usage is TRBJ2-4, with D possibly TRBD1 on 8 matching bases. CDR3 length equals 14 residues. Trimming removed 4 bases at V and 13 bases at J, with 20 bases between. This chain's CDR3 is CASSSYRGGIKQYF. CDR3 nucleotides: TGTGCCAGCAGTTCTTACAGGGGGGGGATCAAGCAGTACTTC.

This clonotype was observed a few times. V and J are TRBV20-1 and TRBJ1-5; possibly TRBD1 for D (5 bases). Trimming removed 6 bases from V and 2 bases from J, with 14 bases in between. The CDR3 totals 14 residues. Germline CDR1 reads DFQATT; CDR2 reads SNEGSKA (reference sequence). The CDR3 sequence: CSAPKAGGNQPQHF. As DNA, the CDR3 is TGCAGTGCCCCCAAAGCGGGGGGCAATCAGCCCCAGCATTTT.

This chain uses TRBV24-1 with TRBJ2-5; D gene ambiguous. From germline, CDR1 is KGHDR and CDR2 SFDVKD. The CDR3 runs to 15 residues. With 3 bases removed from V and 2 bases from J, the gap between germline ends came to 12 bases. CDR3 sequence: CATSDVSAQQETQYF. In DNA, the CDR3 is TGTGCCACCAGTGATGTGTCGGCTCAGCAAGAGACCCAGTACTTC.

The chain has TRBV20-1 and TRBJ2-4; 9 bases fit TRBD1. CDR1 is DFQATT and CDR2 is SNEGSKA in the germline V gene (reference sequence). This CDR3 contains 17 residues. V was clipped by 0 bases and J by 8 bases; unmatched bases: 14. CDR3 amino acids: CSARDRDRVGAEDIQYF. The CDR3 DNA follows: TGCAGTGCTAGAGATCGGGACAGGGTGGGGGCCGAGGACATTCAGTACTTC.

The chain employs TRBV6-5 and TRBJ1-2, with a weak D call TRBD1 (6 bases). CDR3 length: 15 residues. The germline V and J ends were trimmed by 7 bases and 2 bases, with 17 bases remaining between them. Per germline, CDR1 MNHEY and CDR2 SVGAGI. The CDR3 region is CASTLSTGGNYGYTF. The CDR3 DNA reads as TGTGCCAGCACCCTTTCTACCGGGGGCAACTATGGCTACACCTTC.

This rearrangement joins TRBV20-1 to TRBJ2-5; weak D call: TRBD1 (6 bases). This CDR3 has 15 amino acids. In germline, CDR1 is DFQATT, CDR2 SNEGSKA (reference sequence). The ends were cut back, 2 bases at V and 5 bases at J, with 18 bases in the middle. The CDR3 DNA reads as TGCAGTGCTAGAACGTCTAGGGGGAGAGTGGAGACCCAGTACTTC. This encodes CSARTSRGRVETQYF.

The genes are TRBV4-2 and TRBJ2-1; tentatively, D is TRBD1 (5 bases). The V gene lost 4 bases and the J gene lost 2 bases, with 18 bases spanning the gap. Looked up from germline, CDR1 is LGHNA and CDR2 is YNFKEQ. The CDR3 consists of 17 residues. CDR3 amino acids: CASSLLMATDTYNEQFF. DNA for the CDR3: TGTGCCAGCAGCCTCCTTATGGCCACGGACACCTACAATGAGCAGTTCTTC.

The genes are TRBV20-1 and TRBJ2-3, with D maybe TRBD2 (5 bases). CDR1 is DFQATT and CDR2 is SNEGSKA in the germline V gene (reference sequence). Trimming left V 5 bases short and J 4 bases short, with 19 bases between. This CDR3 has 15 amino acids. For the CDR3, the DNA is TGCAGTGCTGGAAGCATAGCGTTGAGCGCAGATACGCAGTATTTT. This codes for CSAGSIALSADTQYF.

This clonotype is a singleton in its sample. In nucleotides, the CDR3 is TGTGCCAGCACCGTCTGGGGCGACTATGGCTACACCTTC. It encodes CASTVWGDYGYTF. This rearrangement joins TRBV5-4 to TRBJ1-2; tentative D call: TRBD1 (5 bases). V was shortened by 6 bases and J by 3 bases, with 12 bases between the two germline ends. The V gene's germline CDR1 is SGHNT and CDR2 YYREEE (reference sequence). The CDR3 is made up of 13 amino acids. The full variable domain, with the rest looked up from reference TRBV5-4 and TRBJ1-2, is ETGVTQSPTHLIKTRGQQVTLRCSSQSGHNTVSWYQQALGQGPQFIFQYYREEENGRGNFPPRFSGLQFPNYSSELNVNALELDDSALYLCASTVWGDYGYTFGSGTRLTVV.

This clonotype has just a few counts. This chain links TRBV20-1 with TRBJ2-7; 7 bases fit TRBD2. The CDR3 runs to 14 residues. The V and J ends lost 6 bases and 1 base, in that order; junction bases with no gene match: 9. Germline V gene lookup returns CDR1 DFQATT and CDR2 SNEGSKA (reference sequence). The DNA of the CDR3 is TGCAGTGCGAGCAGGGAGGGGAAATCCTACGAGCAGTACTTC. This translates into CSASREGKSYEQYF.

This clonotype has a handful of counts. The chain combines TRBV7-9 with TRBJ1-1; no definite D call. The CDR3 is 14 amino acids. V was clipped by 8 bases and J by 2 bases, with 15 bases between them. Germline CDR1 is SEHNR and CDR2 is FQNEAQ (reference sequence). The CDR3 DNA is TGTGCCAGCGATTTGGGTACAGTTAACACTGAAGCTTTCTTT. This translates into CASDLGTVNTEAFF.

The chain uses TRBV5-6 and TRBJ2-3, with 12 bases matching TRBD2. Per the germline V gene, CDR1 is SGHDT and CDR2 is YYEEEE. CDR3 size: 16 residues. Unmatched junction bases numbered 6, after V lost 4 bases and J lost 3 bases. CDR3 in DNA: TGTGCCAGCAGCAGAACCGGGACTAGCGGGACAGATACGCAGTATTTT. This encodes CASSRTGTSGTDTQYF.